The 6 T cell receptor beta chains below were found in one sample sequenced in a study of shared clonotypes between healthy human individuals. Libraries were prepared by immunoSEQ multiplex PCR; TCRdb keeps only in-frame clonotypes and omits some of them. The sample lists over a million clones; 75% to 80% were seen once. The sequenced sample was memory CD4+ T cells from PBMCs. The subset: CD45RA-negative fraction. These receptors originate from a man younger than 35 in good health. Some clones in this sample may be carry-over from other donors' samples.

The table lists this clone with a count of one. Written as DNA, the CDR3 is TGTGCCAGCAAAATCCCAGGGGGGTTCTATGGCTACACCTTC. This codes for CASKIPGGFYGYTF. The genes are TRBV28 and TRBJ1-2; 7 nucleotides match TRBD1. J was trimmed by 4 bases and V by 7 bases; bases with no gene match: 9. Germline V CDR1 and CDR2: MDHEN, SYDVKM. The CDR3 runs to 14 residues.

This clone has only a few counts. The J gene is TRBJ2-1, the V gene TRBV19; D is perhaps TRBD1 (6 bases). Germline lookup yields CDR1 LNHDA and CDR2 SQIVND (reference sequence). V lost 9 bases to trimming and J lost 9 bases, with 12 bases between them. The CDR3 is 11 residues long. The CDR3 region is CASYLRGEQFF. The CDR3 DNA is TGTGCCAGCTACCTCAGGGGTGAGCAGTTCTTC.

The J gene is TRBJ1-4, the V gene TRBV7-8; no definite D call. This CDR3 contains 14 residues. Germline values: CDR1 SGHVS, CDR2 FQNEAQ. V was pared by 1 base and J by 8 bases, with 11 bases between. This CDR3 is CASSLGRLGEKLFF. The CDR3 DNA reads TGTGCCAGCAGCTTAGGACGGCTGGGGGAAAAACTGTTTTTT.

The chain uses TRBV28 and TRBJ2-2, with unresolved D. Trimming took off 7 bases at V and 2 bases at J, with 8 bases between the two ends. The germline gives CDR1 MDHEN, CDR2 SYDVKM. The CDR3 spans 13 residues. The CDR3 sequence is CASMLLNTGELFF. The CDR3 region has the DNA TGTGCCAGCATGCTCCTTAACACCGGGGAGCTGTTTTTT. The whole variable domain, remainder taken from reference TRBV28 and TRBJ2-2, is DVKVTQSSRYLVKRTGEKVFLECVQDMDHENMFWYRQDPGLGLRLIYFSYDVKMKEKGDIPEGYSVSREKKERFSLILESASTNQTSMYLCASMLLNTGELFFGEGSRLTVL.

The rearrangement joins TRBV5-1 to TRBJ2-7, with D unresolved. CDR1 and CDR2 from the germline V gene are SGHRS and YFSETQ. The CDR3 contains 15 residues. V dropped 2 bases and J dropped 2 bases, with 14 bases sitting between them. The CDR3: CASSFSDGQAYEQYF. CDR3 coding DNA: TGCGCCAGCAGCTTTTCCGATGGCCAGGCCTACGAGCAGTACTTC.

This chain connects TRBV27 to TRBJ2-2; maybe TRBD2 (6 bases). V lost 5 bases and J lost 3, with 13 bases in between. The V gene's germline CDR1 is MNHEY and CDR2 SMNVEV (reference sequence). This CDR3 is built from 15 residues. The CDR3 here is CASSAPGLHTGELFF. The CDR3 DNA follows: TGTGCCAGCAGTGCCCCGGGACTCCACACCGGGGAGCTGTTTTTT.